The clone carrying this T cell receptor beta chain was seen repeatedly, ten times or more. Antigen unknown. One entry per CDR3 protein, called by TCRdb with MiXCR from the reads. Altogether 400,000 or so distinct CDR3 sequences are present, approximately 18% being singletons, with the ten largest covering 8.5% to 10%. The sample is drawn from a study of T cell repertoires in cytomegalovirus infection. The overall study: CMV infection together with matching HLA type was indicated by public TCR beta signatures.

Overall study findings and caveats: The ex vivo response was dominated by HLA-C-restricted CMV-specific TCR beta clonotypes. Totalled public TCR beta family frequency picked out people who carried CMV plus the relevant HLA.

Sequenced: PBMCs. This clonotype was obtained from a human donor in good health (CMV status not recorded). Some clones in this sample may be carry-over from other donors' samples.

This chain's CDR3 is CASSPPGEAKNIQYF. The CDR3 DNA reads as TGTGCCAGCAGTCCACCAGGGGAGGCCAAAAACATTCAGTACTTC. V usage is TRBV28 and J usage is TRBJ2-4; TRBD1 is a possible D gene (6 bases). Germline values: CDR1 MDHEN, CDR2 SYDVKM. Trimming left V 5 bases short and J 1 base short, with 12 bases between. This CDR3 region has 15 residues.